The T cell receptor (beta chain) described here comes from a study of T cell responses to AZD1222 COVID-19 vaccine. Study overall: Timing groups of about 4 and about 12 weeks for second doses were pooled.

A word on this clone: Its antigen is as yet unknown.

Findings of the study overall: Breadth and depth of Spike-specific TCRs rose after two AZD1222 doses. White British donors predominated, females outnumbered males, and clonal diversity was possibly underestimated.

The CDR3 length is 14 residues. The ends were cut back, 6 bases at V and 6 bases at J, with 18 bases in the middle. Per germline, CDR1 MNHNY and CDR2 SVGAGI (reference sequence). Only in-frame clones appear in the TCRdb table, and some are missing; sequencing was by immunoSEQ multiplex PCR. The table includes about 140,000 clones, approximately 90% detected once. Sequenced material: peripheral blood, taken on day 0 of AZD1222 vaccination. The clonotype originates from an adult in good health. The J gene is TRBJ2-7, the V gene TRBV6-6; D is unresolved. The CDR3 DNA sequence: TGTGCCAGCAGCCCGCCCCTGAGGACCGGCGAGCAGTACTTC. Its protein product is CASSPPLRTGEQYF.